This T cell receptor beta chain was found in a study of T cell responses to AZD1222 COVID-19 vaccine. General observations from the study: Close to half of all spike-specific TCRs reportedly target regions of the variants that are unmutated. Along spike, vaccine-associated CD4 TCRs were found throughout, with dominance at 160-218 and 743-854.

TCRdb's copy holds only in-frame clones and misses some; the assay was immunoSEQ multiplex PCR. The sample has 130,000 to 150,000 clones, approximately 92% seen once. This CDR3 spans 17 amino acids. The V end lost 10 bases, the J end lost 2 bases, and 21 bases lay between the germline ends. Comment on this clone: Its antigen is unidentified.

This TCR derives from an adult in good health. The material sequenced was peripheral blood, taken on day 0 of AZD1222 vaccination. This rearrangement joins TRBV23-1 to TRBJ1-6, with a weak D call TRBD1 (5 bases). TRBV23-1 is an ORF for which the function is uncertain. The CDR3 nucleotides are TGCGCCAAACGGGGGGGTCAGACCAAGACCTATAATTCACCCCTCCACTTT. Protein product: CAKRGGQTKTYNSPLHF.